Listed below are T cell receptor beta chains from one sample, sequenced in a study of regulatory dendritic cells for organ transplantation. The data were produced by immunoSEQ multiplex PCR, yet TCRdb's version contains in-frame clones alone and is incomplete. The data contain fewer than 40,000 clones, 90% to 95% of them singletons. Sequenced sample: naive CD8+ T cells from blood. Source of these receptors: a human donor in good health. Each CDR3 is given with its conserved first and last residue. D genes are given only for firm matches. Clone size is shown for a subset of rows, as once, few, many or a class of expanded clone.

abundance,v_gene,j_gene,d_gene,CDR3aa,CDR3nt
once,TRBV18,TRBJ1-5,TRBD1,CASSPRGQGFEEPQHF,TGTGCCAGCTCACCACGGGGACAGGGTTTTGAGGAGCCCCAGCATTTT
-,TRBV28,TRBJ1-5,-,CASSLRLQPQHF,TGTGCCAGCAGTTTAAGGCTTCAGCCCCAGCATTTT
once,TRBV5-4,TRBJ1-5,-,CASSLGNQPQHF,TGTGCCAGCAGCTTAGGCAATCAGCCCCAGCATTTT
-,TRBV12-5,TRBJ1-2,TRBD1,CASGLGDRVNYGYTF,TGTGCTAGTGGTTTGGGCGACAGGGTTAACTATGGCTACACCTTC
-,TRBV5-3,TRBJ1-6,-,CARSLLLVANRGSPLHF,TGTGCCAGAAGCTTGTTGCTCGTTGCGAACCGGGGTTCACCCCTCCACTTT
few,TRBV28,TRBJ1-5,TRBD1,CASSYLTGTNQPQHF,TGTGCCAGCAGTTACCTGACAGGGACAAATCAGCCCCAGCATTTT
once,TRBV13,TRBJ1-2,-,CASSLDNYGYTF,TGTGCCAGCAGCTTGGACAACTATGGCTACACCTTC
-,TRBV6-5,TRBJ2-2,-,CASSYDHTGELFF,TGTGCCAGCAGTTATGATCATACCGGGGAGCTGTTTTTT
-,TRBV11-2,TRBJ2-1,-,CASSHDSNEQFF,TGTGCCAGCAGCCATGACAGCAATGAGCAGTTCTTC
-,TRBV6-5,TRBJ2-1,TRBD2,CASSQLAVSYNEQFF,TGTGCCAGCAGCCAACTAGCGGTATCCTACAATGAGCAGTTCTTC
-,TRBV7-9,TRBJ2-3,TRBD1,CASSPGGRGDTQYF,TGTGCCAGCAGCCCAGGGGGCCGGGGAGATACGCAGTATTTT